This TCR beta chain was sequenced during a study of technical replicates of blood from a few donors. Clones were sequenced by immunoSEQ multiplex PCR, and TCRdb holds only the in-frame ones, with some missing. The sample lists tens of thousands of clones, roughly 94% occurring once. Germline assignment: CDR1 SGHKS and CDR2 YYEKEE (reference sequence). V was pared by 5 bases and J by 0 bases, with 5 bases of the junction left unmatched. This CDR3 comprises 15 residues. The TCR comes from a human donor in good health. The chain links TRBV5-5 to TRBJ1-3, with 7 bases fitting TRBD1. Specimen: T cells isolated from PBMCs. CDR3 sequence reads: CASSGGQSSGNTIYF. Here the CDR3 DNA reads TGTGCCAGCAGTGGGGGACAGAGCTCTGGAAACACCATATATTTT.